A single sample is the source of the 29 T cell receptor beta chains below, sequenced in a study of OX40 agonist ivuxolimab in advanced cancers. Sequenced by immunoSEQ multiplex PCR; TCRdb stores in-frame clones only, minus some. The sample records 65,000 to 85,000 clones, approximately 80% being singletons. Material: CD4+ or CD8+ T cells sorted from blood, obtained in a trial of the OX40 agonist ivuxolimab. All receptors come from an adult with an advanced solid tumor such as melanoma, head and neck, liver or kidney cancer.

This clone has only one observation. The rearrangement links TRBV30 to TRBJ1-2; no firm D call. This CDR3 has 12 amino acids. V was shortened by 0 bases and J by 5 bases, with 7 bases between the two germline ends. The germline CDR1 and CDR2 sequences are GTSNPN and SVGIG (reference sequence). The CDR3 spells CAWSVRAYGYTF. CDR3 sequence (DNA): TGTGCCTGGAGTGTTAGGGCTTATGGCTACACCTTC.

The chain has TRBV4-3 and TRBJ2-2; the match to TRBD1 covers 7 bases. V trimming: 2 bases; J trimming: 4 bases; junction bases outside the gene matches: 1. Germline CDR1 is LGHNA and CDR2 is YSLEER. This CDR3 has 14 residues. The CDR3 spells CASSQNRGTGELFF. CDR3 bases: TGCGCCAGCAGCCAAAACAGGGGCACCGGGGAGCTGTTTTTT.

J is TRBJ2-5 and V is TRBV10-3; 11 bases are a match to TRBD2. CDR1 and CDR2 (germline): ENHRY, SYGVKD. CDR3 length equals 17 residues. Trimming removed 1 base from V and 5 bases from J; junction bases left unmatched: 9. The CDR3: CAISELGRLAGPETQYF. The CDR3 DNA sequence: TGTGCCATCAGTGAGTTAGGGCGACTAGCGGGGCCGGAGACCCAGTACTTC.

The chain uses TRBV11-2 and TRBJ1-4, with D unclear. Trimming removed 1 base from V and 5 bases from J, with 11 bases in between. The V gene's germline CDR1 is SGHAT and CDR2 FQNNGV. The CDR3 runs 15 residues. Here the CDR3 reads CASSLVGLPNEKLFF. The DNA for the CDR3 is TGTGCCAGCAGCTTAGTCGGCTTACCAAATGAAAAACTGTTTTTT.

The chain combines TRBV19 with TRBJ1-4, with a possible D match to TRBD1 (5 bases). V lost 3 bases, J lost 0 bases, and 11 bases lay in between. Germline V lookup: CDR1 LNHDA, CDR2 SQIVND (reference sequence). The CDR3 is made up of 16 amino acids. The CDR3 coding sequence is TGTGCCAGTAGTATGAGACAGCTTGCAACTAATGAAAAACTGTTTTTT. Encoded protein: CASSMRQLATNEKLFF.

The rearrangement uses TRBV10-3 and TRBJ2-1; no definite D call. Germline V gene lookup returns CDR1 ENHRY and CDR2 SYGVKD. V shed 3 bases and J shed 2 bases, with 8 bases lying between them. The CDR3 extends over 14 amino acids. The CDR3 here is CAISEDPAYNEQFF. The CDR3 bases are TGTGCCATCAGTGAAGACCCCGCCTACAATGAGCAGTTCTTC.

The chain employs TRBV6-1 and TRBJ2-3, with D perhaps TRBD1 (5 bases). The CDR3 length is 14 residues. V shed 5 bases and J shed 2 bases, with 11 bases lying between them. The germline V gene encodes CDR1 MNHNS and CDR2 SASEGT. The CDR3, as DNA: TGTGCCAGCAGTCCGACAGAGTCCACAGATACGCAGTATTTT. Its protein product is CASSPTESTDTQYF.

V usage is TRBV6-5 and J usage is TRBJ1-5, with D hard to call. The V and J ends lost 10 bases and 6 bases respectively, with 19 bases between them. The CDR3 loop spans 14 amino acids. Germline CDR1 MNHEY, CDR2 SVGAGI. The CDR3 region is CATRPRPAGQPQHF. The CDR3 DNA reads TGTGCCACCAGACCTCGTCCGGCGGGTCAGCCCCAGCATTTT.

This sequence joins TRBV6-1 and TRBJ2-3, with D perhaps assigned TRBD1 or TRBD2 (6 bases each). V lost 7 bases and J lost 5, with 16 bases in between. CDR3 length: 14 residues. The V gene's germline CDR1 is MNHNS and CDR2 SASEGT. As DNA, the CDR3 is TGTGCCAGCACGCTAGTGGAGGGGGTAGATACGCAGTATTTT. Amino acid sequence: CASTLVEGVDTQYF.

There are a few counts of this clone. V and J are TRBV2 and TRBJ2-2; the D is unclear. V lost 2 bases to trimming and J lost 1 base, with 11 bases between them. The CDR3 runs 16 residues. The germline V gene has CDR1 SNHLY and CDR2 FYNNEI. The CDR3 sequence is CASSEQVTENTGELFF. CDR3 DNA sequence: TGTGCCAGCAGTGAACAGGTGACGGAGAACACCGGGGAGCTGTTTTTT.

This clone was detected only a few times. The chain combines TRBV6-5 with TRBJ2-7; TRBD1 aligns across 7 bases. This CDR3 is built from 11 residues. The trim removed 6 bases at V and 12 bases at J, leaving 8 bases unmatched. From germline, CDR1 is MNHEY and CDR2 SVGAGI. This chain's CDR3 is CASSRQGKAYF. CDR3 sequence (DNA): TGTGCCAGCAGCCGACAGGGAAAAGCGTACTTC.

This chain joins TRBV11-2 and TRBJ2-7; the match to TRBD1 covers 7 bases. Per germline, CDR1 SGHAT and CDR2 FQNNGV. After removal of 3 bases from V and 5 bases from J, the junction contained 7 bases not matched to a gene. The CDR3 totals 14 residues. CDR3 nucleotide sequence: TGTGCCAGCAGCTTCAACAGGGGAAGCGACGAGCAGTACTTC. It specifies CASSFNRGSDEQYF.

This rearrangement joins TRBV27 to TRBJ2-1; no definite D call. The CDR3 totals 13 residues. The germline V and J ends were trimmed by 3 bases and 7 bases, with 10 bases remaining between them. From germline, CDR1 is MNHEY and CDR2 SMNVEV (reference sequence). The CDR3 coding sequence is TGTGCCAGCAGTTTTTTTGCCCTAAATGAGCAGTTCTTC. Amino acids: CASSFFALNEQFF.

V and J are TRBV9 and TRBJ1-4; a possible D gene is TRBD1 (5 bases). Deletions cut 4 bases from V and 6 bases from J, with 16 bases between. The length of the CDR3 is 15 residues. Germline-derived CDR1 and CDR2 are SGDLS and YYNGEE. The CDR3 protein is CASSPLSGLDEKLFF. CDR3 nucleotides: TGTGCCAGCAGCCCCCTGTCGGGGCTGGATGAAAAACTGTTTTTT.

The V and J genes are TRBV2 and TRBJ1-4; D gene uncertain. The CDR3 is 14 amino acids. Trimming took 7 bases from V and 8 from J, leaving 17 bases between them. The V gene's germline CDR1 is SNHLY and CDR2 FYNNEI. The CDR3 sequence is CASTPFQRSEKLFF. CDR3 DNA: TGTGCCAGCACCCCATTCCAGAGGAGCGAAAAACTGTTTTTT.

The CDR3 DNA follows: TGTGCCACCTCCCCCACGGCCAGCTCTGGAAACACCATATATTTT. It yields the protein CATSPTASSGNTIYF. The chain combines TRBV6-1 with TRBJ1-3; D unresolved. The CDR3 extends over 15 amino acids. V dropped 10 bases and J dropped 0 bases, with 16 bases sitting between them. Looked up from germline, CDR1 is MNHNS and CDR2 is SASEGT.

The chain couples TRBV5-1 to TRBJ2-1, with D uncertain. CDR1 is SGHRS, CDR2 YFSETQ, per germline. V lost 4 bases and J 10 bases, leaving 15 bases between the germline ends. The CDR3 totals 13 residues. The CDR3 is CASSRNGPSEQFF. DNA for the CDR3: TGCGCCAGCAGCAGGAACGGACCTTCGGAGCAGTTCTTC.

The chain combines TRBV19 with TRBJ1-1; 8 bases match TRBD1. V shed 5 bases, J shed 1 base, and the junction held 3 bases outside the gene matches. CDR1 and CDR2 from the germline V gene are LNHDA and SQIVND (reference sequence). The CDR3 length is 14 residues. This CDR3 is CASSADRANTEAFF. The CDR3 DNA sequence: TGTGCCAGTAGTGCGGACAGGGCGAACACTGAAGCTTTCTTT. The variable domain in full, with the rest retrieved from reference TRBV19 and TRBJ1-1, is DGGITQSPKYLFRKEGQNVTLSCEQNLNHDAMYWYRQDPGQGLRLIYYSQIVNDFQKGDIAEGYSVSREKKESFPLTVTSAQKNPTAFYLCASSADRANTEAFFGQGTRLTVV.

This clone was seen just once. V and J are TRBV18 and TRBJ2-2; 8 bases agree with TRBD2. V lost 4 bases, J lost 4 bases, and 5 bases stayed unmatched. Germline assignment: CDR1 KGHSH and CDR2 LQKENI. The CDR3 length is 15 residues. The CDR3 nucleotides are TGTGCCAGCTCACGAACCGGGACTAGCACCGGGGAGCTGTTTTTT. Its translation is CASSRTGTSTGELFF.

The V gene is TRBV6-6, the J gene TRBJ1-5; possible D gene TRBD1, 5 bases. Per germline, CDR1 MNHNY and CDR2 SVGAGI (reference sequence). Trimming pared 1 base from V and 1 base from J, leaving 8 bases between. The CDR3 loop spans 15 amino acids. CDR3 sequence: CASSYLGPSNQPQHF. DNA of the CDR3: TGTGCCAGCAGTTACTTGGGACCGAGCAATCAGCCCCAGCATTTT.

This sequence joins TRBV5-1 and TRBJ2-1, with unresolved D. V lost 6 bases and J 3 bases, leaving 13 bases between the germline ends. This CDR3 comprises 14 residues. Germline-derived CDR1 and CDR2 are SGHRS and YFSETQ. CDR3: CASMPQSYYNEQFF. In nucleotides, the CDR3 is TGCGCCAGCATGCCCCAATCCTACTACAATGAGCAGTTCTTC.

V gene TRBV27 combines with J gene TRBJ2-7, with TRBD2 as a possible D gene (5 bases). V lost 4 bases, J lost 6 bases, and 7 bases lay in between. The CDR3 contains 11 residues. Germline CDR1 MNHEY, CDR2 SMNVEV (reference sequence). The CDR3 loop reads CASSSRGEQYF. CDR3 nucleotides: TGTGCCAGCAGTTCTCGGGGCGAGCAGTACTTC.

In its sample, this clone was seen once. This chain links TRBV7-2 with TRBJ2-3; D is possibly TRBD2 (5 bases). Germline CDR1 is SGHTA and CDR2 is FQGNSA. CDR3 length: 16 amino acids. V dropped 5 bases and J dropped 0 bases, with 15 bases sitting between them. CDR3 region: CASSPVPSSSTDTQYF. CDR3 in DNA: TGTGCCAGCAGCCCAGTCCCTAGCTCTAGCACAGATACGCAGTATTTT.

J is TRBJ2-1 and V is TRBV30, with a weak D call TRBD2 (5 bases). In germline, CDR1 is GTSNPN, CDR2 SVGIG (reference sequence). Trimming removed 5 bases at V and 8 bases at J, with 13 bases between. The CDR3 is 12 amino acids. The CDR3 nucleotides read TGTGCCTGGGGAAACTTGAGGGATGAGCAGTTCTTC. This sequence encodes CAWGNLRDEQFF.

The chain combines TRBV7-2 with TRBJ1-2; no reliable D call. Germline V gene lookup returns CDR1 SGHTA and CDR2 FQGNSA. Trimming removed 0 bases at V and 8 bases at J, with 10 bases between. The CDR3 extends over 13 amino acids. This CDR3 reads CASSLAYYEGYTF. The CDR3 coding sequence is TGTGCCAGCAGCTTAGCTTACTATGAAGGCTACACCTTC.

The chain recombines TRBV11-2 with TRBJ2-5; 11 nucleotides align to TRBD2. The junction had 1 base not matched to a gene; V was cut back by 5 bases and J by 2 bases. Germline values: CDR1 SGHAT, CDR2 FQNNGV. CDR3 size: 14 residues. The CDR3 loop reads CASSRLAGQETQYF. The CDR3 DNA follows: TGTGCCAGCAGCAGACTAGCGGGGCAAGAGACCCAGTACTTC.

This chain uses TRBV7-9 with TRBJ2-2; D remains ambiguous. The CDR3 loop spans 13 amino acids. Looked up from germline, CDR1 is SEHNR and CDR2 is FQNEAQ (reference sequence). V was cut by 1 base and J by 7 bases, with 7 bases left in between. The CDR3 coding sequence is TGTGCCAGCAGCTTAGAGGGTATCGGGGAGCTGTTTTTT. Translated: CASSLEGIGELFF.

The chain has TRBV7-2 and TRBJ1-6; TRBD1 matches at 7 bases. CDR1 is SGHTA, CDR2 FQGNSA, per germline. The CDR3 contains 14 residues. The V and J ends lost 5 bases and 6 bases, in that order; junction bases with no gene match: 4. The CDR3 DNA is TGTGCCAGCAGCCCTACAGGGGCTAATTCACCCCTCCACTTT. Translated: CASSPTGANSPLHF.

The CDR3 DNA is TGCGCCAGCAGCCAAGACCCACAGTCCGGGGAGCTGTTTTTT. It encodes CASSQDPQSGELFF. V is TRBV4-3 and J is TRBJ2-2; D gene unclear. CDR3 size: 14 residues. V gave up 0 bases and J gave up 6 bases, with 8 bases separating them. CDR1 LGHNA and CDR2 YSLEER come from the germline V gene.